This T cell receptor (beta chain) originates from a study of control samples from healthy donors and cancer patients. Data came from immunoSEQ multiplex PCR; TCRdb stores just in-frame clones and leaves some out. The repertoire holds 150,000 or so clones, with approximately 94% as singletons. This clonotype originated in a man aged 35-49 years in good health. Material: blood.

In DNA form, the CDR3 reads TGCAGCGTTGTGTTCCGGGGCTCCTACGAGCAGTACTTC. Translation gives CSVVFRGSYEQYF. V and J are TRBV29-1 and TRBJ2-7; TRBD2 might be the D (5 bases). This CDR3 is built from 13 residues. Germline values: CDR1 SQVTM, CDR2 ANQGSEA. The ends were cut back, 4 bases at V and 0 bases at J, with 10 bases in the middle.